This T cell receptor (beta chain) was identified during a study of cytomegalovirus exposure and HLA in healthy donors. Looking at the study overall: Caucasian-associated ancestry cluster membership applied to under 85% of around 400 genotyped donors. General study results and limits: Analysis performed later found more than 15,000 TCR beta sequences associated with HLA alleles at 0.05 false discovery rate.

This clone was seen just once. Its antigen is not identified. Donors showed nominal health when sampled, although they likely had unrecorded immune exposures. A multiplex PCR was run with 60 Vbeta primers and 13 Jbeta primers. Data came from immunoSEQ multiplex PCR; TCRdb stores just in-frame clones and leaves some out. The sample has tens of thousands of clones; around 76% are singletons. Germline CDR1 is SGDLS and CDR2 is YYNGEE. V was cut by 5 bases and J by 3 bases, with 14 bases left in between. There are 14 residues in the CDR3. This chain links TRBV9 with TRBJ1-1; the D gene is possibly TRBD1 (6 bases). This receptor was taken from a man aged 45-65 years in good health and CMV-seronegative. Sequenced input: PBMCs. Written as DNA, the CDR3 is TGTGCCAGCAGTCTCCAGGGGTTCGACACTGAAGCTTTCTTT. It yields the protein CASSLQGFDTEAFF.